The TCR beta chain described here comes from a study of CD8 T cells in Susac syndrome. RNA in amounts of about 0.5 to 1 ug was reverse transcribed with random hexamers. Coverage of TCR beta CDR3 amplification by immunoSEQ multiplex PCR extended to 54 Vbeta and 13 Jbeta. TCRdb fed the immunoSEQ multiplex PCR reads into MiXCR, producing one record per CDR3 protein. The sample contains about 300,000 distinct CDR3 sequences, 70% to 90% of which appear only once. Treatment-naive patients with stable or active relapsing-remitting disease were the multiple sclerosis controls. The V end was cut by 5 bases, the J end by 4 bases, with 15 bases between. From germline, CDR1 is ENHRY and CDR2 SYGVKD. CDR3 size: 15 residues.

This receptor was identified in a human donor with multiple sclerosis. V is TRBV10-3 and J is TRBJ2-1, with D hard to call. The specimen sequenced was CD8+ T cells from PBMCs. The CDR3: CAISQPGALYNEQFF. CDR3 bases: TGTGCCATCAGTCAACCAGGCGCCCTATACAATGAGCAGTTCTTC.